The 27 T cell receptor beta chains given below trace back to one sample, sequenced in a study of blood T cell repertoires in COVID-19. Sequencing used immunoSEQ multiplex PCR; TCRdb keeps in-frame clones, though not all of them. The table lists some 450,000 clones, approximately 88% of them singletons. Material: peripheral blood. The source of these receptors is a woman aged 45-65 years with COVID-19, enrolled during active disease.

The chain employs TRBV18 and TRBJ1-3; no definite D call. The germline CDR1 and CDR2 sequences are KGHSH and LQKENI. This CDR3 has 13 amino acids. Trimming took off 6 bases at V and 1 base at J, with 7 bases between the two ends. The CDR3 DNA is TGTGCCAGCTCGCCCGGGTCTGGAAACACCATATATTTT. This codes for CASSPGSGNTIYF.

This clone was picked up one time. The rearrangement links TRBV5-1 to TRBJ2-3, with TRBD1 matching 9 bases. CDR3 size: 16 residues. V lost 0 bases to trimming and J lost 4 bases; unmatched junction nucleotides: 6. The V gene's germline CDR1 is SGHRS and CDR2 YFSETQ. CDR3 residues: CASSLEGTGRADTQYF. In DNA form, the CDR3 reads TGCGCCAGCAGCTTGGAGGGGACAGGGCGCGCAGATACGCAGTATTTT.

In its sample, this clone was seen once. J is TRBJ1-4 and V is TRBV19; 7 bases line up with TRBD1. The length of the CDR3 is 15 residues. Trimming took 8 bases from V and 6 from J; bases not matched to a gene: 12. In germline, CDR1 is LNHDA, CDR2 SQIVND (reference sequence). The CDR3 nucleotides read TGTGCCAGTTCCGCCCCGACAGGGAGTTATGAAAAACTGTTTTTT. Translating gives CASSAPTGSYEKLFF.

The chain is built from TRBV30 and TRBJ1-4; 9 nucleotides match TRBD1. The CDR3 contains 16 residues. Germline values: CDR1 GTSNPN, CDR2 SVGIG (reference sequence). Germline trimming cut 0 bases from V and 1 base from J; bases unmatched to any gene: 3. CDR3 DNA: TGTGCCTGGAGTGTACAGGGGGCGATAACTAATGAAAAACTGTTTTTT. Its protein is CAWSVQGAITNEKLFF.

V usage is TRBV5-1 and J usage is TRBJ1-5, with D hard to call. V was shortened by 0 bases and J by 7 bases, with 8 bases between the two germline ends. Germline V gene sequence: CDR1 SGHRS, CDR2 YFSETQ. This CDR3 spans 13 amino acids. CDR3 nucleotide sequence: TGCGCCAGCAGCTTGGGATTGGGCCAGCCCCAGCATTTT. It translates to CASSLGLGQPQHF.

This clone occurred a few times. J is TRBJ1-3 and V is TRBV6-1; D is unresolved. V gave up 0 bases and J gave up 4 bases, with 4 bases separating them. CDR1 and CDR2 from the germline V gene are MNHNS and SASEGT. The CDR3 is 13 amino acids. The CDR3 is CASSEARGNTIYF. The CDR3 nucleotides read TGTGCCAGCAGTGAAGCGCGGGGAAACACCATATATTTT.

The chain carries TRBV15 and TRBJ1-4, with 7 bases aligning to TRBD1. Germline V lookup: CDR1 LNHNV, CDR2 YYDKDF (reference sequence). Trimming cost V 1 base and J 8 bases; bases outside gene matches: 7. CDR3 length: 15 residues. The DNA for the CDR3 is TGTGCCACCAGCAGAGCCAACAGGGGCCAAGAAAAACTGTTTTTT. Its protein is CATSRANRGQEKLFF.

V usage is TRBV6-5 and J usage is TRBJ1-4; weak D call: TRBD1 (6 bases). Per the germline V gene, CDR1 is MNHEY and CDR2 is SVGAGI. CDR3 size: 13 residues. V was cut by 11 bases and J by 5 bases, with 15 bases left in between. For the CDR3, the DNA is TGTGCCTCCCAGACAGGTCGAAATGAAAAACTGTTTTTT. Translation: CASQTGRNEKLFF.

The gene calls are TRBV12-3 or TRBV12-4 and TRBJ1-2; D gene ambiguous. This CDR3 region has 13 residues. Trimming left V 4 bases short and J 2 bases short, with 8 bases between. This chain's CDR3 is CASSSQANYGYTF. The CDR3 region has the DNA TGTGCCAGCAGTTCTCAGGCGAACTATGGCTACACCTTC.

This sequence joins TRBV6-5 and TRBJ2-7, with 11 positions matching TRBD1. Germline trimming cut 5 bases from V and 4 bases from J; bases unmatched to any gene: 4. CDR3 length: 14 amino acids. Germline V lookup: CDR1 MNHEY, CDR2 SVGAGI. Here the CDR3 DNA reads TGTGCCAGCAGTACGGACAGGGGGCTATACGAGCAGTACTTC. It yields the protein CASSTDRGLYEQYF.

Notes on this clone: This sample also contains other DNA sequences that code for the same CDR3. The V and J genes are TRBV6-5 and TRBJ1-6; 8 nucleotides align to TRBD1. The CDR3 is made up of 14 amino acids. Germline V gene sequence: CDR1 MNHEY, CDR2 SVGAGI. Unmatched junction bases numbered 5, after V lost 6 bases and J lost 7 bases. The CDR3 DNA is TGTGCCAGCAGCCCCGGGACAGGCAATTCACCCCTCCACTTT. It codes for CASSPGTGNSPLHF.

The chain joins TRBV30 to TRBJ1-1, with unresolved D. This CDR3 has 13 amino acids. CDR1 is GTSNPN, CDR2 SVGIG, per germline (reference sequence). The ends were cut back, 3 bases at V and 0 bases at J, with 8 bases in the middle. The CDR3, as DNA: TGTGCCTGGAGCGGGGAAATGAACACTGAAGCTTTCTTT. Amino acids: CAWSGEMNTEAFF.

This chain joins TRBV7-9 and TRBJ1-2; 9 bases agree with TRBD1. CDR3 length equals 15 residues. Germline V gene lookup returns CDR1 SEHNR and CDR2 FQNEAQ (reference sequence). The V segment lost 5 bases and the J segment 3 bases; nucleotides outside the gene matches: 7. The CDR3 here is CASSTSGTGYYGYTF. The DNA for the CDR3 is TGTGCCAGCAGCACGTCCGGGACAGGGTACTATGGCTACACCTTC.

This clone was counted a single time. This sequence joins TRBV10-3 and TRBJ2-7; D call uncertain. Germline CDR1 reads ENHRY; CDR2 reads SYGVKD. Trimming shortened V by 4 bases and J by 0 bases, and 4 bases separated the two germline ends. The CDR3 has 12 residues. CDR3 residues: CAISVNSYEQYF. Written as DNA, the CDR3 is TGTGCCATCAGTGTCAACTCCTACGAGCAGTACTTC.

The CDR3 DNA reads as TGTGCCAGCAGGTTAGCGGGGCCGTACAATGAGCAGTTCTTC. As protein: CASRLAGPYNEQFF. The rearrangement links TRBV28 to TRBJ2-1; TRBD2 agrees at 8 bases. Germline trimming cut 6 bases from V and 4 bases from J; bases unmatched to any gene: 5. Germline V CDR1 and CDR2: MDHEN, SYDVKM. The CDR3 has 14 amino acids.

The chain links TRBV3-1 (or the pseudogene TRBV3-2) to TRBJ2-7, with 7 bases fitting TRBD1. V gave up 5 bases and J gave up 2 bases; unmatched junction bases: 6. Germline assignment: CDR1 LGHDT and CDR2 YNNKEL (reference sequence). There are 14 residues in the CDR3. The CDR3 loop reads CASSAGTVAYEQYF. The CDR3 DNA follows: TGTGCCAGCAGCGCCGGGACAGTGGCCTACGAGCAGTACTTC.

There are a few counts of this clone. The chain links TRBV19 to TRBJ2-1; possible D gene TRBD2, 7 bases. Germline CDR1 reads LNHDA; CDR2 reads SQIVND (reference sequence). Between the trimmed V and J ends, which lost 5 bases and 2 bases, there was a span of 13 bases. The CDR3 runs to 15 residues. The DNA of the CDR3 is TGTGCCAGTAGTGTAAGAGGGGGGGCCTACAATGAGCAGTTCTTC. Amino acids: CASSVRGGAYNEQFF.

The chain recombines TRBV6-6 with TRBJ1-1; D unresolved. Germline values: CDR1 MNHNY, CDR2 SVGAGI (reference sequence). CDR3 length: 14 residues. Trimming took off 4 bases at V and 1 base at J, with 10 bases between the two ends. DNA for the CDR3: TGTGCCAGCAGTTCACAAACCTCGAACACTGAAGCTTTCTTT. This encodes CASSSQTSNTEAFF.

The table lists this clone with a few counts. The V call is TRBV6-1, the J call TRBJ2-7; D is unclear. There are 12 residues in the CDR3. Trimming stripped 2 bases from V and 9 bases from J, with 11 bases between. Germline lookup yields CDR1 MNHNS and CDR2 SASEGT. The CDR3 nucleotides are TGTGCCAGCAGTGAATGGCAGAACCTGCAGTACTTC. Encoded protein: CASSEWQNLQYF.

The chain combines TRBV9 with TRBJ1-3; D is possibly TRBD1 (5 bases). Trimming pared 4 bases from V and 4 bases from J, leaving 12 bases between. This CDR3 has 14 residues. Germline V gene sequence: CDR1 SGDLS, CDR2 YYNGEE. DNA for the CDR3: TGTGCCAGCAGCATTGGGACTGCCGGAAACACCATATATTTT. This encodes CASSIGTAGNTIYF.

The chain combines TRBV7-3 with TRBJ2-1; 9 nucleotides match TRBD2. This CDR3 has 14 amino acids. Losses at the gene ends were 4 bases for V and 4 bases for J; bases not matched to a gene: 2. CDR1 is SGHTA, CDR2 FQGTGA, per germline. The CDR3 nucleotides read TGTGCCAGCAGCTCGGGACTAGCTTACAATGAGCAGTTCTTC. Protein product: CASSSGLAYNEQFF.

The V and J genes are TRBV27 and TRBJ2-7; 8 bases line up with TRBD1. The V and J ends lost 6 bases and 1 base, in that order; junction bases with no gene match: 5. There are 14 residues in the CDR3. Looked up from germline, CDR1 is MNHEY and CDR2 is SMNVEV (reference sequence). CDR3 DNA sequence: TGTGCCAGCAGCGTCCGGGACAGGTCCTACGAGCAGTACTTC. Its translation: CASSVRDRSYEQYF.

V and J are TRBV11-1 and TRBJ2-3, with 11 bases lining up with TRBD2. Germline CDR1 SGHAT, CDR2 FQDESV (reference sequence). J gave up 8 bases and V 3 bases, and 7 bases lay outside the gene matches. The CDR3 is made up of 15 amino acids. CDR3 sequence (DNA): TGTGCCAGCAGCTTCTTAGCGGGGGGGCTCGTTACGCAGTATTTT. Encoded protein: CASSFLAGGLVTQYF.

The genes are TRBV3-1 (or the pseudogene TRBV3-2) and TRBJ2-1, with a possible D match to TRBD2 (6 bases). This CDR3 spans 14 amino acids. V gave up 3 bases and J gave up 13 bases, with 19 bases separating them. The germline CDR1 and CDR2 sequences are LGHDT and YNNKEL (reference sequence). CDR3 in amino acids: CASSQGGPPLNQFF. The DNA of the CDR3 is TGTGCCAGCAGCCAGGGGGGACCCCCACTGAACCAGTTCTTC.

The chain recombines TRBV6-6 with TRBJ2-3, with 7 positions matching TRBD1. The trim removed 4 bases at V and 1 base at J, leaving 2 bases unmatched. Per the germline V gene, CDR1 is MNHNY and CDR2 is SVGAGI (reference sequence). This CDR3 region has 14 residues. The CDR3, as DNA: TGTGCCAGCAGTTCCGACAGGGGCACAGATACGCAGTATTTT. Its protein is CASSSDRGTDTQYF.

V and J are TRBV30 and TRBJ1-1; D perhaps matches TRBD1 (5 bases). This CDR3 is built from 14 residues. Germline lookup yields CDR1 GTSNPN and CDR2 SVGIG (reference sequence). Trimming left V 2 bases short and J 0 bases short, with 10 bases between. CDR3 loop: CAWSQGRLNTEAFF. The CDR3 nucleotides are TGTGCCTGGAGTCAGGGCCGATTGAACACTGAAGCTTTCTTT.

The rearrangement uses TRBV4-1 and TRBJ2-3; tentatively, D is TRBD2 (5 bases). Germline CDR1 and CDR2: MGHRA and YSYEKL. The CDR3 spans 17 residues. V was cut by 3 bases and J by 4 bases, with 20 bases left in between. CDR3 residues: CASSQIMVAKGPDTQYF. CDR3 nucleotide sequence: TGCGCCAGCAGCCAGATCATGGTAGCGAAAGGCCCAGATACGCAGTATTTT.